The next 16 T cell receptor beta chains were all read from a single sample in a study of blood T cell repertoires in COVID-19. Sequenced by immunoSEQ multiplex PCR; TCRdb stores in-frame clones only, minus some. The sample lists about 200,000 clones, roughly 80% seen once, with less than 6% in the top ten. The sample taken for sequencing was peripheral blood. Every receptor here comes from a woman in her seventies with COVID-19, enrolled during active disease.

This chain connects TRBV21-1 to TRBJ2-7; the DNA was not used to check the table's D call, TRBD2. TRBV21-1 is shown as a pseudogene. CDR3 length: 15 amino acids. CDR3 sequence (DNA): TGTGCCAGCAGCAATTGGACTAGCGGATCCTACGAGCAGTACTTC. Its translation: CASSNWTSGSYEQYF.

This clone was seen only a few times. The gene calls are TRBV28 and TRBJ1-1, with D uncertain. The V end was cut by 5 bases, the J end by 1 base, with 5 bases between. The CDR3 runs 12 residues. Germline V gene sequence: CDR1 MDHEN, CDR2 SYDVKM. In DNA, the CDR3 is TGTGCCAGCAGTCTGTGGAACACTGAAGCTTTCTTT. Its translation is CASSLWNTEAFF.

This chain connects TRBV27 to TRBJ1-1; D might be TRBD1 (5 bases). Germline V gives CDR1 MNHEY, CDR2 SMNVEV (reference sequence). V gave up 0 bases and J gave up 0 bases, with 17 bases separating them. The length of the CDR3 is 18 residues. The CDR3 DNA reads TGTGCCAGCAGTTTATCCCTCCGACAGCTCAATATGAACACTGAAGCTTTCTTT. Its protein is CASSLSLRQLNMNTEAFF.

The rearrangement joins TRBV7-9 to TRBJ1-2; the D is unclear. This CDR3 has 15 residues. Trimming removed 0 bases at V and 0 bases at J, with 8 bases between. Per the germline V gene, CDR1 is SEHNR and CDR2 is FQNEAQ (reference sequence). CDR3 DNA: TGTGCCAGCAGCTTAGCGCAGGCATCTAACTATGGCTACACCTTC. Its protein is CASSLAQASNYGYTF.

The J gene is TRBJ2-6, the V gene TRBV24-1; D gene unclear. CDR1 KGHDR and CDR2 SFDVKD come from the germline V gene. With 5 bases removed from V and 0 bases from J, the gap between germline ends came to 10 bases. The CDR3 runs 16 residues. CDR3 in DNA: TGTGCCACCAGTGTAATCCTTCCCTCTGGGGCCAACGTCCTGACTTTC. It translates to CATSVILPSGANVLTF.

This clone has a handful of counts. V usage is TRBV12-3 or TRBV12-4 and J usage is TRBJ2-7; no definite D call. The ends were cut back, 3 bases at V and 3 bases at J, with 3 bases in the middle. CDR3 length: 11 amino acids. CDR3 sequence reads: CASSFHYEQYF. In DNA, the CDR3 is TGTGCCAGCAGTTTCCACTACGAGCAGTACTTC.

This chain uses TRBV28 with TRBJ2-3; 11 bases agree with TRBD2. The CDR3 has 13 amino acids. J lost 4 bases, V lost 11 bases, and 5 bases had no gene match. The germline V gene has CDR1 MDHEN and CDR2 SYDVKM. The CDR3 DNA follows: TGTGCCGGATCACTAGCGGGAGCAGATACGCAGTATTTT. Protein: CAGSLAGADTQYF.

This chain links TRBV7-2 with TRBJ2-7; the D gene is possibly TRBD1 (5 bases). Germline V gives CDR1 SGHTA, CDR2 FQGNSA. Trimming removed 5 bases from V and 0 bases from J, with 14 bases in between. CDR3 length: 15 residues. The CDR3 sequence is CASSQGIKNSYEQYF. As DNA, the CDR3 is TGTGCCAGCAGCCAGGGTATAAAAAACTCCTACGAGCAGTACTTC.

This clone was seen just once. The genes are TRBV28 and TRBJ1-1; possible D gene TRBD1, 6 bases. The CDR3 extends over 15 amino acids. Germline lookup yields CDR1 MDHEN and CDR2 SYDVKM. V lost 10 bases and J 1 base, leaving 19 bases between the germline ends. The CDR3 sequence is CATTDSLLWNTEAFF. The CDR3 DNA reads TGTGCCACCACGGACAGTCTTTTGTGGAACACTGAAGCTTTCTTT.

The chain uses TRBV18 and TRBJ2-1; D gene uncertain. Germline lookup yields CDR1 KGHSH and CDR2 LQKENI. The germline V and J ends were trimmed by 2 bases and 1 base, with 9 bases remaining between them. There are 15 residues in the CDR3. CDR3 coding DNA: TGTGCCAGCTCACCAATTCAGGATTCCTACAATGAGCAGTTCTTC. This translates into CASSPIQDSYNEQFF.

This clone was seen once. The chain carries TRBV27 and TRBJ2-1; no definite D call. V lost 6 bases to trimming and J lost 3 bases, with 15 bases between them. The CDR3 extends over 15 amino acids. CDR1 and CDR2 (germline): MNHEY, SMNVEV (reference sequence). The CDR3 coding sequence is TGTGCCAGCAGCGATCTGGGCCAGGACTACAATGAGCAGTTCTTC. Its protein product is CASSDLGQDYNEQFF.

The CDR3 region has the DNA TGTGCCAGCAGCTTAGATTCCGGGAGGGAGCAGTTCTTC. Translated, it gives CASSLDSGREQFF. V gene TRBV11-3 combines with J gene TRBJ2-1, with 7 bases identical to TRBD2. J lost 10 bases, V lost 0 bases, and 3 bases had no gene match. Germline values: CDR1 SGHNT, CDR2 YENEEA. The CDR3 loop spans 13 amino acids.

This chain links TRBV24-1 with TRBJ2-2; TRBD2 aligns across 7 bases. J gave up 6 bases and V 7 bases, and 4 bases lay outside the gene matches. This CDR3 spans 13 amino acids. Germline CDR1 is KGHDR and CDR2 is SFDVKD. CDR3 bases: TGTGCCACCAGGGCAACTAGCGCCGGGGAGCTGTTTTTT. It is translated as CATRATSAGELFF.

V gene TRBV25-1 combines with J gene TRBJ2-7, with D perhaps TRBD2 (7 bases). Deletions cut 5 bases from V and 2 bases from J, with 16 bases between. Germline assignment: CDR1 MGHDK and CDR2 SYGVNS. This CDR3 is 15 amino acids long. The CDR3 sequence is CASSLGSGGPYEQYF. DNA of the CDR3: TGTGCCAGCAGTCTAGGGTCGGGGGGCCCCTACGAGCAGTACTTC.

CDR3: CASSQGTSHTSDTQYF. CDR3 in DNA: TGCGCCAGCAGCCAAGGGACTAGCCACACCTCAGATACGCAGTATTTT. J is TRBJ2-3 and V is TRBV4-3; 8 nucleotides match TRBD2. Trimming at V came to 1 base and at J to 4 bases, leaving 7 bases not matched to a gene. Germline loops: CDR1 LGHNA, CDR2 YSLEER. The CDR3 contains 16 residues.

V is TRBV18 and J is TRBJ1-4; a possible D gene is TRBD1 (5 bases). Germline loops: CDR1 KGHSH, CDR2 LQKENI. The ends were cut back, 3 bases at V and 5 bases at J, with 13 bases in the middle. The CDR3 covers 15 residues. CDR3 in DNA: TGTGCCAGCTCACCGCCAGGGAACGCGAATGAAAAACTGTTTTTT. Protein: CASSPPGNANEKLFF.